Here is one T cell receptor (beta chain) with its context. The CDR3 totals 16 residues. CDR1 and CDR2 (germline): MDHEN, SYDVKM. V lost 5 bases, J lost 0 bases, and 17 bases lay in between. The data were taken from a study of memory CD4+ T cells and cytomegalovirus serostatus. Sequencing was performed with immunoSEQ multiplex PCR; in TCRdb, only in-frame clones are kept and a portion is missing. There are around 44,000 clones in the sample; 78% occur only once, and less than 0.6% lies in the top ten. The sort gate was single viable CD3+CD4+CD8-CD45RO+ cells for memory CD4+ T cells. The clonotype originates from an adult in good health and CMV-seronegative. This rearrangement joins TRBV28 to TRBJ2-7; no definite D call. Material: memory CD4+ T cells from blood. CDR3 DNA sequence: TGTGCCAGCAGTCCCCTTTCCCTCGGACCCTCCTACGAGCAGTACTTC. It encodes CASSPLSLGPSYEQYF.